This T cell receptor (beta chain) was captured by sequencing in a study of blood T cell repertoires in COVID-19. Study-wide background: T cells, B-cell-depleted T cells, or PBMCs provided the cDNA or gDNA that served as material.

This table comes from immunoSEQ multiplex PCR, and its TCRdb copy is limited to in-frame clones, with some not included. This sample carries roughly 110,000 clones, about three quarters of them seen once, and the ten largest clones take roughly 6%. Details on this clone: One junction end disagrees with the germline gene, perhaps due to a read error.

This TCR was recovered from a man older than 75 with COVID-19, enrolled during active disease. Sequences were obtained from peripheral blood.

CDR3 amino acids: CASSIISQGRWNF. Written as DNA, the CDR3 is TGTGCCAGTAGTATAATTTCTCAGGGCAGGTGGAACTTC. This sequence joins TRBV19 and TRBJ2-4; tentative D call: TRBD1 (5 bases). Germline loops: CDR1 LNHDA, CDR2 SQIVND (reference sequence). CDR3 length: 13 residues.